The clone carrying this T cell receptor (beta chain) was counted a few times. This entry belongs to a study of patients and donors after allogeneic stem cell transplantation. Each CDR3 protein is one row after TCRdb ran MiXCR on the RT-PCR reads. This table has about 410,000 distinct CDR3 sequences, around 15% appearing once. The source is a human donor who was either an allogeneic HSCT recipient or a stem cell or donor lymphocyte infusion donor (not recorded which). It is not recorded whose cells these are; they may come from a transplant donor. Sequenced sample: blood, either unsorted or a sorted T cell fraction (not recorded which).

Written as DNA, the CDR3 is TGCGCCAGCAGCCGCACAGGGACAGGGACCCACGAGCAGTACTTC. Its protein product is CASSRTGTGTHEQYF. The V gene is TRBV4-3, the J gene TRBJ2-7, with 9 bases lining up with TRBD1. The CDR3 sequence is 15 residues long. After removal of 4 bases from V and 5 bases from J, the junction contained 9 bases not matched to a gene. Per the germline V gene, CDR1 is LGHNA and CDR2 is YSLEER.